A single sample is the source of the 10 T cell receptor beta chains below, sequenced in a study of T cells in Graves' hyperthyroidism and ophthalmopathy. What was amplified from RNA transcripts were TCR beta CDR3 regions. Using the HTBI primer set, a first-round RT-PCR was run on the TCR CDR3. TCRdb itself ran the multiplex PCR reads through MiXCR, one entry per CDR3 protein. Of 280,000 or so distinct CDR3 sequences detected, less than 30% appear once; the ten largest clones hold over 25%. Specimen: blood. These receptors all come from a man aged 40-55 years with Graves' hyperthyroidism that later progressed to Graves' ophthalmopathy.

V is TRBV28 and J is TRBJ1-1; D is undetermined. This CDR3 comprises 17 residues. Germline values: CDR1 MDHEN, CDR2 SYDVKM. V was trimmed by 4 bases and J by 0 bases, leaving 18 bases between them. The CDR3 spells CASSYLGSGAMNTEAFF. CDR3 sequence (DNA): TGTGCCAGCAGTTACTTGGGTTCCGGAGCAATGAACACTGAAGCTTTCTTT.

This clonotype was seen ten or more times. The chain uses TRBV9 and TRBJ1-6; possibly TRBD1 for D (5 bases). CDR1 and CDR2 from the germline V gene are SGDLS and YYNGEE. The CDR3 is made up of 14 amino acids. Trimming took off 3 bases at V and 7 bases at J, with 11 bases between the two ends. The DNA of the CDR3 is TGTGCCAGCAGCGGGGACGCCCGCAATTCACCCCTCCACTTT. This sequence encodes CASSGDARNSPLHF.

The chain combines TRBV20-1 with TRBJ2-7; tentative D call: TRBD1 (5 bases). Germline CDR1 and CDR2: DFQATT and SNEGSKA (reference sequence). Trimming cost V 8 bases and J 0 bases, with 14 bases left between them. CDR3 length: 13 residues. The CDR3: CSTPNRFSYEQYF. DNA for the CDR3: TGCAGTACTCCAAACAGGTTCTCCTACGAGCAGTACTTC.

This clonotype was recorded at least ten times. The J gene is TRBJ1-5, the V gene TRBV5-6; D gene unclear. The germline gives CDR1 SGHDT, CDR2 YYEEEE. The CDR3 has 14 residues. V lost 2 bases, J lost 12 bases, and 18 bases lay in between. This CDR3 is CASSLMSGVGFQHF. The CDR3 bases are TGTGCCAGCAGCTTAATGTCCGGGGTAGGTTTCCAGCATTTT.

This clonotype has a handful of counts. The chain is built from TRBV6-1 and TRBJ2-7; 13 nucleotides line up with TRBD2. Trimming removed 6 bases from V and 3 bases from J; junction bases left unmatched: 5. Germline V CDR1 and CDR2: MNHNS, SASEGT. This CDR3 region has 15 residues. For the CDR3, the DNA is TGTGCCAGCAGCCGCCGACTAGCGGGAGGCTACGAGCAGTACTTC. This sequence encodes CASSRRLAGGYEQYF.

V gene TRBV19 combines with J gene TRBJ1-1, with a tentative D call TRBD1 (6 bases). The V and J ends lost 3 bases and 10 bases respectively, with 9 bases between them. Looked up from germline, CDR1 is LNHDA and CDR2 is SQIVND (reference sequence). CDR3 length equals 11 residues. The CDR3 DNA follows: TGTGCCAGTAGTATCGAGACAGGAGCTTTCTTT. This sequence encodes CASSIETGAFF.

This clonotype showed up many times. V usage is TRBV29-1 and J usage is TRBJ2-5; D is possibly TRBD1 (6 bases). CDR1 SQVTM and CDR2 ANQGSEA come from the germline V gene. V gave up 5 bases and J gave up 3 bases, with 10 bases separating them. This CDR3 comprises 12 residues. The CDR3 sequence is CSVRGQKETQYF. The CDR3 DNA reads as TGCAGCGTTCGAGGACAGAAAGAGACCCAGTACTTC.

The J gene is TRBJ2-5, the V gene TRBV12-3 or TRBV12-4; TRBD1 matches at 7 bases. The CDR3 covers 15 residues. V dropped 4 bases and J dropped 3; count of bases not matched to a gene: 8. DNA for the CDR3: TGTGCCAGCAGTTACTCACGACAGGGAAAAGAGACCCAGTACTTC. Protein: CASSYSRQGKETQYF.

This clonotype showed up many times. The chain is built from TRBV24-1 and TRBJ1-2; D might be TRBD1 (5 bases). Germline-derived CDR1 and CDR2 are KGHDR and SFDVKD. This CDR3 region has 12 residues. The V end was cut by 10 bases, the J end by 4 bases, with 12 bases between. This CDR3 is CATKTDTYGYTF. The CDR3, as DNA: TGTGCCACGAAGACGGACACCTATGGCTACACCTTC.

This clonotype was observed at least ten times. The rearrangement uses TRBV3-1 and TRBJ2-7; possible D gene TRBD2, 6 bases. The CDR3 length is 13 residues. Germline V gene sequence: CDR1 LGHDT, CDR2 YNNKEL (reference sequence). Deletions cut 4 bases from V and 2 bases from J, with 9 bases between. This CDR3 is CASSPRLAYEQYF. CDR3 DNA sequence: TGTGCCAGCAGCCCCCGACTAGCCTACGAGCAGTACTTC.